This passage covers 10 T cell receptor beta chains from one sample sequenced in a study of cytomegalovirus exposure and HLA in healthy donors (dated by TCRdb to about 2017). Libraries were constructed by the immunoSEQ multiplex PCR assay. For the multiplex PCR, a mixture combining 60 forward primers for TCR Vbeta segments and 13 reverse primers for TCR Jbeta segments was used. As stored in TCRdb, this immuneACCESS dataset retains in-frame rearrangements with V and J assigned. A fraction of the clones does not appear; measured against another copy, unresolved V genes explain less than half of the discrepancy, and the remainder lacks a known reason. The sample table holds about 140,000 clones, of which about four fifths were seen once. The top ten hold about 3.8% of the sample. Sample: PBMCs. These receptors originate from a man aged 35-49 years in good health and CMV-seropositive.

The chain has TRBV27 and TRBJ2-3; 9 bases agree with TRBD2. J gave up 6 bases and V 5 bases, and 12 bases lay outside the gene matches. The CDR3 is made up of 16 amino acids. Germline V gene data show CDR1 as MNHEY and CDR2 as SMNVEV (reference sequence). The CDR3 spells CASSTPLAGGRDTQYF. CDR3 in DNA: TGTGCCAGCAGTACCCCTCTTGCGGGAGGGAGGGATACGCAGTATTTT.

This chain links TRBV11-2 with TRBJ2-7; D not certain. V shed 5 bases and J shed 4 bases, with 15 bases lying between them. The CDR3 consists of 14 residues. In germline, CDR1 is SGHAT, CDR2 FQNNGV. The CDR3 DNA is TGTGCCAGCAGCCAGGCCGGCACCTCTTACGAGCAGTACTTC. Translation gives CASSQAGTSYEQYF.

The gene calls are TRBV6-1 and TRBJ1-2; D call uncertain. The CDR3 runs 14 residues. Germline CDR1 is MNHNS and CDR2 is SASEGT. V lost 2 bases to trimming and J lost 2 bases, with 9 bases between them. Here the CDR3 reads CASSEMRSNYGYTF. The CDR3 DNA reads as TGTGCCAGCAGTGAAATGCGGAGCAACTATGGCTACACCTTC.

The gene calls are TRBV7-6 and TRBJ2-7; the match to TRBD1 covers 10 bases. Per the germline V gene, CDR1 is SGHVS and CDR2 is FNYEAQ. The J segment lost 2 bases and the V segment lost 5 bases, leaving 9 bases of the junction unmatched. This CDR3 is 16 amino acids long. CDR3 coding DNA: TGTGCCAGCAGCCTAAGACAGGGGGCAGTAGCCTACGAGCAGTACTTC. The encoded protein is CASSLRQGAVAYEQYF.

V gene TRBV11-3 combines with J gene TRBJ1-3, with no clear D. The ends were cut back, 11 bases at V and 0 bases at J, with 17 bases in the middle. Germline-derived CDR1 and CDR2 are SGHNT and YENEEA. The CDR3 length is 15 residues. The CDR3 protein is CAPGGPDLSGNTIYF. The CDR3 DNA follows: TGTGCCCCGGGAGGGCCCGACCTCTCTGGAAACACCATATATTTT.

This clone is a singleton in its sample. This chain joins TRBV7-3 and TRBJ2-1; 11 nucleotides agree with TRBD2. CDR1 SGHTA and CDR2 FQGTGA come from the germline V gene. The trim removed 1 base at V and 10 bases at J, leaving 9 bases unmatched. This CDR3 has 16 residues. The CDR3 sequence: CASSLIGTSGSSEQFF. The CDR3 DNA reads TGTGCCAGCAGCTTAATAGGGACTAGCGGCTCGAGCGAGCAGTTCTTC.

The J gene is TRBJ2-1, the V gene TRBV30; 7 bases match TRBD2. The CDR3 totals 13 residues. With 0 bases clipped from V and 9 bases from J, the junction kept 5 bases outside the gene matches. Looked up from germline, CDR1 is GTSNPN and CDR2 is SVGIG (reference sequence). The CDR3 region is CAWSVMAGVEQFF. The CDR3, as DNA: TGTGCCTGGAGTGTAATGGCGGGGGTTGAGCAGTTCTTC.

The CDR3 DNA reads as TGCGCCAGCAGCTTGGCCGGGGGTCCCTACGAGCAGTACTTC. Encoded protein: CASSLAGGPYEQYF. The chain employs TRBV5-1 and TRBJ2-7, with D maybe TRBD2 (6 bases). CDR3 length: 14 amino acids. Trimming removed 0 bases at V and 2 bases at J, with 9 bases between. Germline V gene data show CDR1 as SGHRS and CDR2 as YFSETQ.

CDR3 sequence: CSAYQGYEQYF. The CDR3 coding sequence is TGCAGTGCTTATCAGGGGTACGAGCAGTACTTC. The J gene is TRBJ2-7, the V gene TRBV20-1; maybe TRBD1 (6 bases). Trimming shortened V by 5 bases and J by 4 bases, and 9 bases separated the two germline ends. The CDR3 sequence is 11 residues long. Germline lookup yields CDR1 DFQATT and CDR2 SNEGSKA (reference sequence).

The CDR3 coding sequence is TGTGCCAGCAGCCACACTAGCGTCAAGGAGCAGTTCTTC. It is translated as CASSHTSVKEQFF. The chain combines TRBV5-4 with TRBJ2-1; TRBD2 agrees at 7 bases. Trimming took 4 bases from V and 10 from J; bases not matched to a gene: 8. The CDR3 has 13 residues. The germline V gene encodes CDR1 SGHNT and CDR2 YYREEE (reference sequence).